A single sample gave rise to the 5 T cell receptor beta chains below, sequenced in a study of OX40 agonist ivuxolimab in advanced cancers. Method: immunoSEQ multiplex PCR; TCRdb's copy keeps in-frame clones and lacks some. The data hold about 96,000 clones, with around 80% observed a single time. The input for sequencing was CD4+ or CD8+ T cells sorted from blood, taken in a trial of the OX40 agonist ivuxolimab. These receptors all stem from an adult with an advanced solid tumor such as melanoma, head and neck, liver or kidney cancer.

The V gene is TRBV7-9, the J gene TRBJ1-1; 9 bases line up with TRBD1. The germline V gene has CDR1 SEHNR and CDR2 FQNEAQ (reference sequence). Germline trimming cut 6 bases from V and 11 bases from J; bases unmatched to any gene: 7. This CDR3 region has 12 residues. This chain's CDR3 is CASRVGTGYAFF. The CDR3 DNA is TGTGCCAGCAGGGTGGGGACAGGGTATGCTTTCTTT.

This clone was seen only a few times. This chain connects TRBV7-9 to TRBJ2-7; 9 nucleotides match TRBD1. The V gene end was trimmed by 5 bases and the J gene end by 2 bases; junction bases not matched to a gene: 7. Germline lookup yields CDR1 SEHNR and CDR2 FQNEAQ (reference sequence). The CDR3 spans 15 residues. The CDR3 nucleotides are TGTGCCAGCAGCCCGATAACAGGGGGCACCTACGAGCAGTACTTC. Protein product: CASSPITGGTYEQYF.

The J gene is TRBJ1-1, the V gene TRBV15; unclear D gene. V dropped 0 bases and J dropped 0 bases, with 14 bases sitting between them. The CDR3 runs to 17 residues. Per the germline V gene, CDR1 is LNHNV and CDR2 is YYDKDF (reference sequence). CDR3: CATSRDGVWPMNTEAFF. The CDR3 DNA reads TGTGCCACCAGCAGAGATGGGGTCTGGCCCATGAACACTGAAGCTTTCTTT.

The chain links TRBV30 to TRBJ2-3; no firm D call. This CDR3 is built from 13 residues. Trimming removed 3 bases from V and 1 base from J, with 8 bases in between. Germline V gene lookup returns CDR1 GTSNPN and CDR2 SVGIG (reference sequence). The CDR3, as DNA: TGTGCCTGGAGGGGGTGGGGCACAGATACGCAGTATTTT. Translating gives CAWRGWGTDTQYF.

V usage is TRBV19 and J usage is TRBJ2-5; 8 bases match TRBD2. The CDR3 loop spans 16 amino acids. Germline CDR1 reads LNHDA; CDR2 reads SQIVND (reference sequence). Trimming took 1 base from V and 3 from J; bases not matched to a gene: 7. CDR3 amino acids: CASSIVLAGRKETQYF. The CDR3 DNA is TGTGCCAGTAGTATAGTGTTAGCGGGACGGAAAGAGACCCAGTACTTC.